This TCR beta chain was obtained from a study of regulatory T cells in long-lasting Graves disease. Germline CDR1 and CDR2: SNHLY and FYNNEI. The V and J ends lost 7 bases and 3 bases respectively, with 13 bases between them. The CDR3 contains 14 residues. In the case of this clonotype: A clone one base away is much larger, so this may be a read error.

CDR3 regions were amplified by Arm-PCR using iRepertoire HTBI primers to build TCR beta libraries. MiXCR, applied by TCRdb to the multiplex PCR reads, yields one record per CDR3 protein. The data show almost 350,000 distinct CDR3 sequences, with about 20% seen just once and over 25% held by the top ten. This sample's time point: persistent/refractory GD, antithyroid drugs over 5 years with positive TRAb. From PBMCs, RNA was extracted and then used to make the TCR library. The input for sequencing was peripheral blood mononuclear cells (PBMCs), taken when the disease was refractory, from a patient treated with antithyroid drugs. The V call is TRBV2, the J call TRBJ1-5; D is undetermined. This TCR was sampled from a female donor with Graves disease. The CDR3 sequence: CASILGRNNQPQHF. CDR3 nucleotides: TGTGCCAGCATTCTGGGCAGAAACAATCAGCCCCAGCATTTT.